Below, one TCR beta chain is given with its context. The source of the sample is a study of OX40 agonist ivuxolimab in advanced cancers. The table came from immunoSEQ multiplex PCR; TCRdb's copy has only in-frame clones and leaves some out. The sample lists more than 65,000 clones, about 82% occurring once. The germline V gene has CDR1 LNHNV and CDR2 YYDKDF (reference sequence). V gave up 0 bases and J gave up 1 base, with 6 bases separating them. This CDR3 is 14 amino acids long. The chain links TRBV15 to TRBJ1-1; D is unclear. The sequence was obtained from an adult with an advanced solid tumor such as melanoma, head and neck, liver or kidney cancer. This sample comprised CD4+ or CD8+ T cells sorted from blood, obtained in a trial of the OX40 agonist ivuxolimab. CDR3 sequence reads: CATSRDQKNTEAFF. The CDR3, as DNA: TGTGCCACCAGCAGAGATCAAAAGAACACTGAAGCTTTCTTT.